This T cell receptor beta chain stems from a study of identical twins. Notes on the study in general: Conclusions rested on cross-sectional statistics rather than following the same donors.

This clonotype has a handful of counts. The target antigen is unknown. Germline-derived CDR1 and CDR2 are SQVTM and ANQGSEA. Trimming cost V 3 bases and J 3 bases, with 11 bases left between them. The CDR3 consists of 13 residues. TCRdb reanalysed the 5' RACE reads using MiXCR and keeps one entry per CDR3 protein. This table has 400,000 to 550,000 distinct CDR3 sequences, roughly a quarter appearing once. A further study also used this sample, focusing on T cells expressing NK-cell markers.

The TCR sequence derives from a woman aged 18 to 35 in good health. The rearrangement joins TRBV29-1 to TRBJ1-1; D gene uncertain. Material: CD4+ T cells sorted from blood. The CDR3 DNA is TGCAGCGTTGAGCTGTACATGGACACTGAAGCTTTCTTT. It translates to CSVELYMDTEAFF.